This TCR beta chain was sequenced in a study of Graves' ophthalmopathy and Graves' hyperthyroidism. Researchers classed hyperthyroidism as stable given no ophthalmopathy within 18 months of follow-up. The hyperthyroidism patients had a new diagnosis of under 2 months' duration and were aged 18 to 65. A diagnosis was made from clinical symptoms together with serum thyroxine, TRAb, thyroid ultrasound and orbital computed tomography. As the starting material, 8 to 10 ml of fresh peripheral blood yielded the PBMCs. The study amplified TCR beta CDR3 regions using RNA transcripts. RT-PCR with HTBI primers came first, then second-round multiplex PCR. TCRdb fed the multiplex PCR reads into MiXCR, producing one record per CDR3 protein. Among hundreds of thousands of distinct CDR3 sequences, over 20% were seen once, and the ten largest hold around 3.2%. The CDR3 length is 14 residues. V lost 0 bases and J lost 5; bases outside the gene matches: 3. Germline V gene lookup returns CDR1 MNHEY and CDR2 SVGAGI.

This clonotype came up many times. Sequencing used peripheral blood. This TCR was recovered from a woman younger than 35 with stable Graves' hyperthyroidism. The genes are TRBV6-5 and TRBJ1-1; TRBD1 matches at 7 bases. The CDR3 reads CASSYSGTATEAFF. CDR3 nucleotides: TGTGCCAGCAGTTACTCGGGGACAGCGACTGAAGCTTTCTTT.